The TCR beta chain under discussion was sequenced for a study of cytomegalovirus exposure and HLA in healthy donors. Primers for the PCR totalled 60 Vbeta and 13 Jbeta. Libraries were prepared by immunoSEQ multiplex PCR; TCRdb keeps only in-frame clonotypes and omits some of them. The data hold around 150,000 clones, with 70% to 80% observed a single time. General study findings and limits: A later analysis found common viral pathogens apparently linked to several of the most significant clusters. The study listed some 160 cytomegalovirus-associated TCR beta chains.

About this clone: Its antigen is not known.

Donors had nominal health at sampling but likely had unrecorded immune exposures. CDR3 length equals 13 residues. Trimming removed 2 bases at V and 8 bases at J, with 9 bases between. The germline V gene encodes CDR1 MNHNS and CDR2 SASEGT. This sequence was found in a man younger than 40 in good health and CMV-seronegative. What was sequenced was PBMCs. The rearrangement uses TRBV6-1 and TRBJ1-4; TRBD1 might be the D (6 bases). The CDR3 loop reads CASSEQGKEKLFF. The CDR3 DNA sequence: TGTGCCAGCAGTGAACAGGGGAAGGAAAAACTGTTTTTT.